This passage covers 8 T cell receptor beta chains from one sample sequenced in a study of T cells in Graves' hyperthyroidism and ophthalmopathy. TCR beta CDR3 regions were amplified from RNA. A first-round RT-PCR of the TCR CDR3 used the HTBI primer set. TCRdb called the multiplex PCR reads again in MiXCR, with one record for every CDR3 protein. The repertoire holds 350,000 or so distinct CDR3 sequences, with about a sixth as singletons. Sequenced sample: blood. The receptors originated from a woman between 40 and 55 years old with Graves' ophthalmopathy.

This chain joins TRBV28 and TRBJ2-2; 9 nucleotides match TRBD1. The CDR3 is made up of 15 amino acids. V lost 10 bases and J lost 7; bases outside the gene matches: 13. In germline, CDR1 is MDHEN, CDR2 SYDVKM. CDR3: CATGTGTFFDGELFF. The CDR3 DNA follows: TGTGCCACCGGGACAGGGACCTTTTTTGACGGGGAGCTGTTTTTT.

The rearrangement links TRBV10-3 to TRBJ1-1; 9 nucleotides line up with TRBD1. CDR1 ENHRY and CDR2 SYGVKD come from the germline V gene. The length of the CDR3 is 14 residues. The ends lost 4 bases at V and 2 bases at J; junction bases unmatched: 2. The CDR3 nucleotides are TGTGCCATCAGTGTGGACAGGGGAAACACTGAAGCTTTCTTT. This codes for CAISVDRGNTEAFF.

At least ten counts were recorded for this clonotype. This chain connects TRBV19 to TRBJ1-2; D is uncertain. The CDR3 is 12 amino acids. CDR1 is LNHDA and CDR2 is SQIVND in the germline V gene (reference sequence). The V end was cut by 9 bases, the J end by 4 bases, with 12 bases between. CDR3 amino acids: CARGRGSYGYTF. The CDR3 DNA reads as TGTGCCAGAGGGCGAGGATCCTATGGCTACACCTTC.

In its sample, this clonotype was seen many times. This chain uses TRBV2 with TRBJ2-7; 7 bases are shared with TRBD1. CDR1 and CDR2 from the germline V gene are SNHLY and FYNNEI. Unmatched junction bases numbered 11, after V lost 6 bases and J lost 6 bases. This CDR3 has 14 amino acids. The CDR3 DNA is TGTGCCAGCAGAACCGGGACAGCGATTTCCGAGCAGTACTTC. This encodes CASRTGTAISEQYF.

This clonotype has ten or more counts. This chain joins TRBV11-2 and TRBJ2-7, with TRBD2 as a possible D gene (6 bases). CDR3 length: 15 residues. CDR1 SGHAT and CDR2 FQNNGV come from the germline V gene. V was cut by 5 bases and J by 1 base, with 15 bases left in between. The DNA for the CDR3 is TGTGCCAGCAGCGTGGAGGAGGGCAGGTCCTACGAGCAGTACTTC. This encodes CASSVEEGRSYEQYF.

About this clonotype itself: Possible read error: a much larger clone is one base away. V is TRBV29-1 and J is TRBJ1-2; D remains unclear. This CDR3 spans 9 amino acids. Germline V lookup: CDR1 SQVTM, CDR2 ANQGSEA. CDR3 DNA sequence: TGCGGCGTTATGGAGGGCTACACCTTC. This encodes CGVMEGYTF.

The sample holds many counts of this clonotype. The gene calls are TRBV11-2 and TRBJ2-2; 7 nucleotides align to TRBD2. CDR3 length: 14 residues. J lost 6 bases, V lost 4 bases, and 5 bases had no gene match. Per germline, CDR1 SGHAT and CDR2 FQNNGV. The DNA of the CDR3 is TGTGCCAGCAGCTCCGGGGGGTTTCCCGGGGAGCTGTTTTTT. Protein: CASSSGGFPGELFF.

This clonotype was observed many times. Compared with germline, one end of the junction differs, possibly owing to a read error. V usage is TRBV7-6 and J usage is TRBJ2-7; possible D gene TRBD1, 5 bases. Germline CDR1 and CDR2: SGHVS and FNYEAQ. CDR3 length equals 14 residues. The DNA for the CDR3 is TGTGCCAGCAGCCGAGCAGACAGAACCTACGAGCAGCACTTC. Protein sequence: CASSRADRTYEQHF.